This T cell receptor beta chain stems from a study of human T cells and chemical hapten exposure (dated by TCRdb to the early 2020s). As for the study more broadly: For sensitization, 2% DPC in acetone was applied to a roughly 2 cm by roughly 2 cm area of upper inner arm skin. Weekly therapeutic DPC doses were additionally applied to the scalp of patients throughout the roughly 24-week study period. Patch testing on the upper back used Finn chambers containing 0.01% DPC, with scoring done after 6 days according to International Contact Dermatitis Research Group standards. Alopecia areata with under or over 50% scalp involvement, alopecia totalis and alopecia universalis were represented in the patient cohort, which was mostly female. Libraries were pooled for sequencing, and per-sample TCR yields varied mainly because of small differences in library volumes within the pool. The study tracked peripheral blood TCR repertoire changes in vivo during primary and secondary sensitization to the hapten diphenylcyclopropenone (DPC) in alopecia patients. Blood was sampled from patients pre-sensitization (week 0) and at 2, 6 and about 24 weeks after DPC sensitization. About 30 alopecia patients provided blood for TCR sequencing at one to four time points (pre-sensitization, 2, 6 and 24 weeks). Summary of the overall study and its limitations: Because all patients had alopecia, a presumed autoimmune disease, the immune response of the patients might differ from that of healthy individuals. Repeated subsampling changed both the strength of the expansion versus patch-test correlation and the threshold at which the correlation became significant. The number of PT1 expanded TCRs positively correlated with patch test score, significant at thresholds 8, 16 and 32 but not 4. Compared with pre-sensitization or healthy control sets, expanded TCRs formed significantly more large CDR3 similarity clusters, which is consistent with antigen-driven responses. DPC sensitization did not change the number of TCRs with a frequency above 1 in 1000, and there was no evidence of changes in global repertoire structure.

Library method: RACE. Sequenced using a NextSeq 500. During library preparation, unique molecular identifiers were attached to individual cDNA molecules so that TCRs could be counted in a quantitative, reproducible way. Each blood RNA sample was used to sequence both TCR alpha and TCR beta chains. Processing in the source paper ran as follows. The median number of TCRs per sample was 95,638, ranging from roughly 20,000 to 700,000. V, J and CDR3 annotation of the TCR reads was performed with the Decombinator software suite. To make PS versus PT1 abundance plots, every sample was subsampled to the same number of TCRs (28,000). TCRs were defined as expanded if absent before sensitization and observed at least eight times at the 2-week time point. The public reads were reanalyzed by TCRdb: fastp trimming at Q25, MiXCR alignment, in-frame beta chains only. Identical CDR3 proteins give one entry, which carries the most common genes and DNA. The V and J calls were not made by the authors but by TCRdb's processing. The sample profile shows approximately 82,000 distinct CDR3 sequences; over 9.5% of them were found once. The top ten clonotypes cover about 2.4% of the sample.

The time point label on this specimen signifies: patch test 1, 2 weeks after DPC sensitization. What this sample's treatment or condition label stands for: therapeutic diphenylcyclopropenone sensitization with weekly scalp DPC. Blood at each patch-test visit was drawn before the patch test was applied. Eligible patients were aged 18 to 70, diagnosed with alopecia, deemed suitable for DPC therapy, and excluded if pregnant. Total RNA was isolated from unfractionated whole blood collected in Tempus Blood RNA tubes. This clonotype was seen a handful of times. The specificity of this receptor is unknown. Per-base quality was not reported, and no clone a single base away is much larger than it. The source is a man aged 35 to 55 with alopecia areata. Some clones in this sample may be carry-over from other donors' samples. This specimen consisted of whole blood, obtained in connection with sensitization to the hapten diphenylcyclopropenone (DPC).

The DNA sequence is given as TGTGCCAGCAGCTTGGTAGGGGCCCAGAACACTGAAGCTTTCTTT. This codes for CASSLVGAQNTEAFF. The rearranged segments are TRBV5-4 and TRBJ1-1; TRBD1 is a weak D gene call, 5 bases matching. The V and J ends are trimmed by 0 bases and 1 base, leaving 10 bases between them. According to the germline V gene (reference sequence), CDR1 reads SGHNT and CDR2 reads YYREEE. From the cysteine up to the phenylalanine, the CDR3 has a length of 15 residues. The only DNA kept is the CDR3, 45 bases in frame from the first base.